The clone carrying this T cell receptor (beta chain) has only a few counts. What it recognizes is unknown. These data originate in a study of siplizumab effects on memory and regulatory T cells. Overall study findings and caveats: Solely a minor proportion of alloreactive clones could be assigned to unstimulated subsets. Tregs proliferating in siplizumab cultures lacked confirmation of their suppressive function.

Clones were sequenced by immunoSEQ multiplex PCR, and TCRdb holds only the in-frame ones, with some missing. This table has tens of thousands of clones, 93% appearing once. The TCR was taken from a human donor in good health. The sample taken for sequencing was CD8+ T cells sorted from blood.

This CDR3 reads CASSPRTELAGSYEQYF. The CDR3 nucleotides are TGTGCCAGCAGCCCCCGGACCGAACTAGCGGGCTCCTACGAGCAGTACTTC. This chain connects TRBV11-1 to TRBJ2-7; TRBD2 agrees at 9 bases. This CDR3 is built from 17 residues. Trimming removed 5 bases from V and 0 bases from J; junction bases left unmatched: 11. CDR1 and CDR2 from the germline V gene are SGHAT and FQDESV (reference sequence). Full variable domain (outside the CDR3, taken from reference TRBV11-1 and TRBJ2-7): EAEVAQSPRYKITEKSQAVAFWCDPISGHATLYWYRQILGQGPELLVQFQDESVVDDSQLPKDRFSAERLKGVDSTLKIQPAELGDSAMYLCASSPRTELAGSYEQYFGPGTRLTVT.